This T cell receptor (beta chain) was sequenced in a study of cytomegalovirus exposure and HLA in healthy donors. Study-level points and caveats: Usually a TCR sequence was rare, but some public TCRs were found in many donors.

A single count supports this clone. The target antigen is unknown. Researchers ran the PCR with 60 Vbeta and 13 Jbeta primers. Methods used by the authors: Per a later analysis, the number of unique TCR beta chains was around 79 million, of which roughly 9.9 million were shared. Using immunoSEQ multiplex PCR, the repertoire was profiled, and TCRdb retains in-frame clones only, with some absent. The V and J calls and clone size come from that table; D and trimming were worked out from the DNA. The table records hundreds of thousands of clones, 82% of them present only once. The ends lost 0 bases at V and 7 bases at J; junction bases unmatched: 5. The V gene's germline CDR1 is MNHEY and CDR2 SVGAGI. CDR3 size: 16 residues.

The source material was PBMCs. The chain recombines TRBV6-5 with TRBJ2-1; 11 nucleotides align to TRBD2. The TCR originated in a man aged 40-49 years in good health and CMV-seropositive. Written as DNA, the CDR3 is TGTGCCAGCAGTTACTCACTAGCGGGAGTTAGGAATGAGCAGTTCTTC. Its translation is CASSYSLAGVRNEQFF.